The clone carrying this TCR beta chain was seen repeatedly, ten times or more. The data stem from a study of human T cells and chemical hapten exposure. The library labeled individual cDNA molecules by adding unique molecular identifiers to them. TCRdb reprocessed the reads with MiXCR, giving one entry per CDR3 protein. The sample carries more than 100,000 distinct CDR3 sequences, about 8.9% recorded once. Someone pulled total RNA out of unfractionated whole blood. The source of this sequence is a human donor in good health. Some clones in this sample may be carry-over from other donors' samples. The sample consisted of whole blood.

CDR3 DNA: TGTGCTAGTGAAAGGGCGGGAGGGAGCTCCTACAATGAGCAGTTCTTC. It translates to CASERAGGSSYNEQFF. The chain combines TRBV12-5 with TRBJ2-1; 9 bases are a match to TRBD2. J gave up 0 bases and V 7 bases, and 7 bases lay outside the gene matches. Germline CDR1 reads LGHNT; CDR2 reads FRNRAP. This CDR3 region has 16 residues.